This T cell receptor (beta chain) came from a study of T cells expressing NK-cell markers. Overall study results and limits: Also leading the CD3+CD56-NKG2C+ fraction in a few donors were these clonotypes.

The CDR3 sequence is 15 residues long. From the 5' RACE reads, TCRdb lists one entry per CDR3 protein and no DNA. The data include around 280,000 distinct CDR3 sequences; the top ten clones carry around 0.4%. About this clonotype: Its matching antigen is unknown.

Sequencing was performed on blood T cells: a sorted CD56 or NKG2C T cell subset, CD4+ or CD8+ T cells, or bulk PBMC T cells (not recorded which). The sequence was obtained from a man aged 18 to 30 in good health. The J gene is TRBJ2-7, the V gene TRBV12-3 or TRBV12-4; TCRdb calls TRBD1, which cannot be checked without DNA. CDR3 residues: CASSSKGVSQGTKYF.